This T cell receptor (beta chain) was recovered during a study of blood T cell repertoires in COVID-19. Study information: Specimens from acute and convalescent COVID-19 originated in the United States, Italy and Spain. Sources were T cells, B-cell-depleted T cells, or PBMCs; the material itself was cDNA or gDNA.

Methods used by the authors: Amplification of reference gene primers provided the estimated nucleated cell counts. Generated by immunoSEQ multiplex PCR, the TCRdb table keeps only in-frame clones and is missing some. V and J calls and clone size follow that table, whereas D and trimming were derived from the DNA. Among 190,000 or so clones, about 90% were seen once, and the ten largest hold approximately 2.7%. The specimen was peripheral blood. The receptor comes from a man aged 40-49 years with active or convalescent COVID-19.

The CDR3 DNA follows: TGTGCCAGCAGAACCGCCGGGACAGGTTTAGAAAAACTGTTTTTT. Encoded protein: CASRTAGTGLEKLFF. This rearrangement joins TRBV6-5 to TRBJ1-4; 8 nucleotides match TRBD1. CDR3 length: 15 residues. Germline values: CDR1 MNHEY, CDR2 SVGAGI. Unmatched junction bases numbered 11, after V lost 6 bases and J lost 8 bases.